This T cell receptor (beta chain) derives from a study of blood T cell repertoires in COVID-19. The wider study: Sites across the United States, Italy and Spain contributed samples from acute and convalescent COVID-19.

A note on this clone: At the DNA level, this CDR3 is encoded by other sequences in the same sample as well.

Data came from immunoSEQ multiplex PCR; TCRdb stores just in-frame clones and leaves some out. The table records about 140,000 clones, 75% to 80% of them present only once. Trimming cost V 0 bases and J 6 bases, with 8 bases left between them. The germline V gene encodes CDR1 LGHDT and CDR2 YNNKEL (reference sequence). The CDR3 runs to 13 residues. The TCR sequence derives from a woman in her forties or fifties who had recovered from COVID-19. Sequenced material: PBMCs or T cells enriched from blood (not recorded which). V is TRBV3-1 (or the pseudogene TRBV3-2) and J is TRBJ1-1; D is possibly TRBD1 (5 bases). The CDR3 DNA reads TGTGCCAGCAGCCAAGACGGGGGTTCTGAAGCTTTCTTT. Translation: CASSQDGGSEAFF.